The sequence of this T cell receptor beta chain was determined in a study of vaccination effects on CD4 cells after COVID-19 (dated by TCRdb to about 2022). Regarding the research as a whole: Participants received two doses of either the BNT162b2 or the mRNA-1273 mRNA SARS-CoV-2 vaccine. The study compared SARS-CoV-2 spike-specific CD4+ TCR repertoires before and after mRNA vaccination in COVID-19 convalescent patients and infection-naive vaccine recipients. Cultures from other donors in the study were sequenced with the Oncomine TCR Beta short-read assay on an Illumina iSeq 100. The full study included 10 COVID-19 convalescent patients and a few SARS-CoV-2-naive healthy vaccine recipients. The study at large found these results: Among healthy vaccine recipients, nearly all vaccine-induced clones were SARS-CoV-2 mono-reactive, and only 1 of 255 was cross-reactive with common cold coronaviruses. At late post-vaccination timepoints, both infection-induced and vaccine-induced clones showed marked clonal contraction, consistent with waning T cell responses. The study was limited by a small number of convalescent patients and lacked early post-infection timepoints.

The CDR3 starts with the cysteine, ends with the phenylalanine, and has 14 residues. Only the CDR3 region is kept as DNA, spanning 42 bases read in frame from base 1. The CDR1 and CDR2 encoded by the germline V gene are MNHEY and SVGEGT. Between the V and J ends, shortened by 2 bases and 5 bases respectively, the junction contains 12 bases. To identify antigen-specific CD4+ T cell clonotypes by their expansion, the ViraFEST assay first stimulated PBMC with viral peptide pools and then applied TCR sequencing. After 10 days of culture, CD4+ T cells were isolated with the EasySep CD4+ T cell isolation kit. The absence of prior SARS-CoV-2 infection in healthy vaccine recipients was confirmed by negative nucleocapsid antibodies before and after vaccination. Over 1.5 million PBMC per well were cultured with 8.5 to 10 ug/ml peptides in IMDM containing about 5% human AB serum, roughly 10 IU/ml IL-2 and gentamicin. On days 3 and 7, half of the culture medium was replaced with fresh IL-2-containing medium. Unless noted otherwise, every peptide stimulation condition was cultured in triplicate wells. Using Ficoll-Paque Plus gradient centrifugation, PBMC were separated from whole blood and then either used fresh or cryopreserved at -140C. The spike proteins of SARS-CoV-2 and of the common cold coronaviruses HCoV-NL63, HCoV-OC43 and HCoV-229E were spanned by overlapping peptide pools. Genomic DNA was extracted from cultured CD4+ T cells with the QIAamp micro DNA kit.

As concerns this clone: The clone's antigen remains unknown. No qualities accompany the bases; no much larger clone lies one base away.

The library was made by the immunoSEQ multiplex PCR assay. TCR beta CDR3 sequencing was performed on DNA from the cultured, isolated CD4+ T cells. Concerning the study's data processing: The analysis removed non-productive TCR sequences, trimmed reads to the CDR3 region, and retained only CDR3s that were 7 or more amino acids long. The MANAFEST web app was used to pick out antigen-specific clonotypes by comparing their expansion in peptide wells with that in reference cultures. To be called positive, a clone needed expansion at FDR<0.05 compared with the reference and with all other wells, an odds ratio greater than 5, and a frequency greater than 0.1% in two replicate wells. Clonotypes significantly expanded in SARS-CoV-2 spike wells and in at least one common cold coronavirus spike condition were defined as cross-reactive. CDR3 similarity was assessed by Levenshtein distance with the stringdist R package, and unrooted trees were built with ape in R 3.6.1. TCRdb carries this immuneACCESS record with in-frame sequences only. Its versions omit some clonotypes, under half of them owing to an unresolved V gene in the studies checked, with the rest unexplained. From that table come the V and J calls and clone size; the DNA was used to work out D and trimming. The sample table holds tens of thousands of clones, of which roughly two thirds were seen once. The top ten hold approximately 16% of the sample.

The sample in question was CD4+ T cells from PBMCs cultured with SARS-CoV-2 spike peptides, obtained before COVID-19 vaccination. According to the study, the label for this sample's cell subset or site signals: SARS-CoV-2 spike overlapping peptide pool stimulation. The clonotype originates from a human donor who received a COVID-19 vaccine. The chain employs TRBV6-2 or TRBV6-3 and TRBJ2-5; 5 matching bases give a weak D call of TRBD1. This receptor carries the CDR3 CASSYPGILETQYF. The base sequence is TGTGCCAGCAGTTACCCAGGGATCTTGGAGACCCAGTACTTC.